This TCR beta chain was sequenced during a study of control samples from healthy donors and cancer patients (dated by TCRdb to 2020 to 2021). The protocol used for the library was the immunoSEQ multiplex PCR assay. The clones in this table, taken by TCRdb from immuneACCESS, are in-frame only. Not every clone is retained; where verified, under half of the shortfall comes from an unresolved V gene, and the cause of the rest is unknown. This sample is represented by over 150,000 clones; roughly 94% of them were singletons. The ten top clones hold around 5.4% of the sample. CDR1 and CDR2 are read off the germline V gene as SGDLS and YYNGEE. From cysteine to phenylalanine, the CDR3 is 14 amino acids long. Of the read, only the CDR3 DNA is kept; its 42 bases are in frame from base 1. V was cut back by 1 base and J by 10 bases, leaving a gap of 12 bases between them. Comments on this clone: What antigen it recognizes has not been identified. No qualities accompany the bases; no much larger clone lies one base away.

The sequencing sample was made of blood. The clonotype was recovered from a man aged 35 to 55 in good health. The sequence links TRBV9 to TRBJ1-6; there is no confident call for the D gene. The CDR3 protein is CASSVRVADSPLHF. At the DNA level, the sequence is TGTGCCAGCAGCGTACGGGTGGCGGACTCACCCCTCCACTTT.